One sample yielded the 7 T cell receptor beta chains listed below, sequenced in a study of cytomegalovirus exposure and HLA in healthy donors. TCRdb's copy holds only in-frame clones and misses some; the assay was immunoSEQ multiplex PCR. The sample holds about 130,000 clones, roughly 86% seen once. What was sequenced was PBMCs. The source of these receptors is a young man in good health and CMV-seronegative.

The V gene is TRBV5-1, the J gene TRBJ2-5; TRBD2 matches at 11 bases. Germline CDR1 and CDR2: SGHRS and YFSETQ. The CDR3 has 16 amino acids. Trimming took 1 base from V and 3 from J; bases not matched to a gene: 5. DNA of the CDR3: TGCGCCAGCAGCTTGACTAGCGGGGGAGGAAAAGAGACCCAGTACTTC. Amino acid sequence: CASSLTSGGGKETQYF. The variable domain in full, completed from reference TRBV5-1 and TRBJ2-5, reads KAGVTQTPRYLIKTRGQQVTLSCSPISGHRSVSWYQQTPGQGLQFLFEYFSETQRNKGNFPGRFSGRQFSNSRSEMNVSTLELGDSALYLCASSLTSGGGKETQYFGPGTRLLVL.

A few counts support this clone. The identical CDR3 is also encoded by other nucleotide sequences in the sample. This rearrangement joins TRBV6-5 to TRBJ1-2; 10 bases are shared with TRBD1. The germline V gene has CDR1 MNHEY and CDR2 SVGAGI. This CDR3 spans 16 amino acids. The junction had 7 bases not matched to a gene; V was cut back by 2 bases and J by 4 bases. CDR3 DNA: TGTGCCAGCAGTTACGTTCGGACAGGGGGGGGCTATGGCTACACCTTC. This gives the protein CASSYVRTGGGYGYTF.

Remarks on this clone: The junction differs from germline at one of its ends, possibly a read error. The chain joins TRBV7-7 to TRBJ2-5, with 8 bases that match TRBD1. This CDR3 contains 14 residues. CDR1 is SSHAT and CDR2 is FNYEAQ in the germline V gene (reference sequence). The CDR3 loop is CASSIDRGQETQYF. The CDR3 bases are TGTGCTAGCAGCATAGACAGGGGCCAAGAGACCCAGTACTTC.

The gene calls are TRBV5-6 and TRBJ2-1, with TRBD1 matching 10 bases. From germline, CDR1 is SGHDT and CDR2 YYEEEE. The ends lost 0 bases at V and 3 bases at J; junction bases unmatched: 6. The CDR3 is made up of 17 amino acids. The CDR3 loop is CASSLGTRTGGYNEQFF. CDR3 nucleotide sequence: TGTGCCAGCAGCTTGGGGACTAGGACAGGGGGCTACAATGAGCAGTTCTTC.

The chain joins TRBV11-2 to TRBJ1-2; D gene unclear. The CDR3 is 13 amino acids. With 5 bases removed from V and 7 bases from J, the gap between germline ends came to 14 bases. From germline, CDR1 is SGHAT and CDR2 FQNNGV. CDR3 bases: TGTGCCAGCAGCATTGACCGGGGAGGTGGCTACACCTTC. As protein: CASSIDRGGGYTF.

The genes are TRBV5-1 and TRBJ2-7, with TRBD2 as a possible D gene (5 bases). The ends were cut back, 3 bases at V and 3 bases at J, with 10 bases in the middle. CDR3 length: 13 residues. Germline V gene data show CDR1 as SGHRS and CDR2 as YFSETQ. The CDR3 nucleotides are TGCGCCAGCAGCTCGAGGGCAGACTACGAGCAGTACTTC. It codes for CASSSRADYEQYF.

The rearrangement links TRBV11-2 to TRBJ2-1; weak D call: TRBD2 (6 bases). Germline V lookup: CDR1 SGHAT, CDR2 FQNNGV. This CDR3 is 15 amino acids long. Trimming stripped 0 bases from V and 4 bases from J, with 10 bases between. The CDR3 DNA follows: TGTGCCAGCAGCTTAGAGGGAGGAAGTTACAATGAGCAGTTCTTC. Its translation: CASSLEGGSYNEQFF. The full variable domain, rest sourced from reference TRBV11-2 and TRBJ2-1, is EAGVAQSPRYKIIEKRQSVAFWCNPISGHATLYWYQQILGQGPKLLIQFQNNGVVDDSQLPKDRFSAERLKGVDSTLKIQPAKLEDSAVYLCASSLEGGSYNEQFFGPGTRLTVL.